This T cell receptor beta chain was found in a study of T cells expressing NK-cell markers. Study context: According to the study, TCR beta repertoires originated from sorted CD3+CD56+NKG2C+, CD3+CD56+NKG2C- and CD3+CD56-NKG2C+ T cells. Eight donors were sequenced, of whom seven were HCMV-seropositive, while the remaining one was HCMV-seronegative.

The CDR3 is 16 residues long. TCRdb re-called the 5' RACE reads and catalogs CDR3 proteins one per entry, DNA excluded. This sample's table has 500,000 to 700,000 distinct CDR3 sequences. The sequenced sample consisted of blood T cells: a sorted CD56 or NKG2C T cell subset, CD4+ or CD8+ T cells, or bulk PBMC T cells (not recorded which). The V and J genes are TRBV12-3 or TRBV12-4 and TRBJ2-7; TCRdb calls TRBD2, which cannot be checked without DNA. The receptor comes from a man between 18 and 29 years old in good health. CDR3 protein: CASSSTSGNFSYEQYF.